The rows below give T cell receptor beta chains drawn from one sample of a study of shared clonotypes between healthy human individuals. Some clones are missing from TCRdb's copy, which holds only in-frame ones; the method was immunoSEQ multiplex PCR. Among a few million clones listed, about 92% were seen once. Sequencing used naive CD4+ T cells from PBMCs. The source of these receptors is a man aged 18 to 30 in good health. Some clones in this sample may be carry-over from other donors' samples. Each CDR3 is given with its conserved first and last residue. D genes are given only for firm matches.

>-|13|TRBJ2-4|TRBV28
CASQEVAKNIQYF
TGTGCCAGCCAAGAGGTAGCCAAAAACATTCAGTACTTC
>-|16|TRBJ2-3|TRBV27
CASSPGQITYTDTQYF
TGTGCCAGCAGTCCGGGTCAGATCACCTACACAGATACGCAGTATTTT
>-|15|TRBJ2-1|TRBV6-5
CASSLNRARGNEQFF
TGTGCCAGCAGCTTGAACCGGGCCCGAGGTAATGAGCAGTTCTTC
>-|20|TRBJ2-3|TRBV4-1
CASSQDRGSVGEGRTDTQYF
TGCGCCAGCAGCCAAGATAGGGGTAGCGTAGGGGAAGGTCGGACAGATACGCAGTATTTT
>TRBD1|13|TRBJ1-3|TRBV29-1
CSSTGQGDNTIYF
TGCAGCTCGACGGGGCAGGGGGACAACACCATATATTTT
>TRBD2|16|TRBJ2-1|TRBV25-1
CASSLSGSLSYNEQFF
TGTGCCAGCAGTCTTAGCGGGAGCCTCTCCTACAATGAGCAGTTCTTC
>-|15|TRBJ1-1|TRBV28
CASSFIGGSNTEAFF
TGTGCCAGCAGTTTTATCGGGGGGTCGAACACTGAAGCTTTCTTT
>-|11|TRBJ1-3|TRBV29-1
CSGGSGNTIYF
TGCAGCGGGGGATCGGGAAACACCATATATTTT
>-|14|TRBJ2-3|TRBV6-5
CASSSRTSQDTQYF
TGTGCCAGCAGTTCCAGGACAAGTCAGGATACGCAGTATTTT
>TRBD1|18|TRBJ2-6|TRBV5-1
CASSLTPGQGSGANVLTF
TGCGCCAGCAGCCTGACGCCGGGACAGGGCTCTGGGGCCAACGTCCTGACTTTC